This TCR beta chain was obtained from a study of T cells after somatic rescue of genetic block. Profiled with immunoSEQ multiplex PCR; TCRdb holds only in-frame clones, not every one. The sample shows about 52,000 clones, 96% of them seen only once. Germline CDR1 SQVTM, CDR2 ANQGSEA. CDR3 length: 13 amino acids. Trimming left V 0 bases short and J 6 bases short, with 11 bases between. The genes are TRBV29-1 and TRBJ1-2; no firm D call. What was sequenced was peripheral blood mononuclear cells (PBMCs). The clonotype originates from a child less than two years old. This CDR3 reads CSVEDPLTHGYTF. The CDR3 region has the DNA TGCAGCGTTGAAGACCCGCTGACACATGGCTACACCTTC.